Below are 8 T cell receptor beta chains sequenced from a single sample in a study of T cells in Graves' hyperthyroidism and ophthalmopathy. Regions amplified from RNA transcripts were the TCR beta CDR3 regions. HTBI primers were employed in a first-round RT-PCR of the TCR CDR3. Each CDR3 protein is one row after TCRdb ran MiXCR on the multiplex PCR reads. The table lists roughly 750,000 distinct CDR3 sequences, about a sixth of them singletons. The sample was blood. The receptors derive from a man between 18 and 35 years old with Graves' hyperthyroidism.

This clonotype occurred many times. The V call is TRBV6-5, the J call TRBJ2-7; D may be TRBD1 or TRBD2 (5 bases each). Germline assignment: CDR1 MNHEY and CDR2 SVGAGI. CDR3 length: 16 amino acids. Trimming stripped 2 bases from V and 0 bases from J, with 14 bases between. The CDR3 region has the DNA TGTGCCAGCAGTTACCCCGCCGGTGGGGGCTCCTACGAGCAGTACTTC. It translates to CASSYPAGGGSYEQYF.

This sequence joins TRBV5-5 and TRBJ1-4; 12 positions match TRBD1. The CDR3 covers 18 residues. The junction had 13 bases not matched to a gene; V was cut back by 3 bases and J by 7 bases. Germline CDR1 is SGHKS and CDR2 is YYEKEE (reference sequence). CDR3 region: CASSSGVPGQGAGEKLFF. Written as DNA, the CDR3 is TGTGCCAGCAGCTCGGGGGTCCCGGGACAGGGGGCCGGTGAAAAACTGTTTTTT.

This clonotype appeared a few times. The chain joins TRBV6-1 to TRBJ1-2; perhaps TRBD1 as D (5 bases). CDR1 MNHNS and CDR2 SASEGT come from the germline V gene. The CDR3 extends over 11 amino acids. Trimming removed 6 bases from V and 8 bases from J, with 10 bases in between. The DNA of the CDR3 is TGTGCCAGCAGAACAGGCCAAGGCTACACCTTC. It is translated as CASRTGQGYTF.

V usage is TRBV7-9 and J usage is TRBJ2-2, with TRBD2 matching over 9 bases. Germline-derived CDR1 and CDR2 are SEHNR and FQNEAQ (reference sequence). The CDR3 has 17 amino acids. Losses at the gene ends were 1 base for V and 1 base for J; bases not matched to a gene: 4. CDR3 bases: TGTGCCAGCAGCTTAGGGCCTAGCGGGAAGAACACCGGGGAGCTGTTTTTT. This translates into CASSLGPSGKNTGELFF.

This clonotype has just a few counts. The gene calls are TRBV7-9 and TRBJ1-3; TRBD1 aligns across 8 bases. Germline CDR1 is SEHNR and CDR2 is FQNEAQ (reference sequence). Germline trimming cut 2 bases from V and 3 bases from J; bases unmatched to any gene: 6. This CDR3 contains 16 residues. This chain's CDR3 is CASSLIGDRIGNTIYF. The CDR3 DNA is TGTGCCAGCAGCTTAATTGGGGACAGGATTGGAAACACCATATATTTT. The full variable domain, rest sourced from reference TRBV7-9 and TRBJ1-3, is DTGVSQNPRHKITKRGQNVTFRCDPISEHNRLYWYRQTLGQGPEFLTYFQNEAQLEKSRLLSDRFSAERPKGSFSTLEIQRTEQGDSAMYLCASSLIGDRIGNTIYFGEGSWLTVV.

V usage is TRBV19 and J usage is TRBJ1-2; D not resolved. V lost 8 bases to trimming and J lost 0 bases, with 10 bases between them. Germline-derived CDR1 and CDR2 are LNHDA and SQIVND (reference sequence). The CDR3 totals 13 residues. The CDR3 sequence: CASAPGTNYGYTF. For the CDR3, the DNA is TGTGCCAGTGCCCCCGGGACTAACTATGGCTACACCTTC. The whole variable domain, remainder taken from reference TRBV19 and TRBJ1-2, is DGGITQSPKYLFRKEGQNVTLSCEQNLNHDAMYWYRQDPGQGLRLIYYSQIVNDFQKGDIAEGYSVSREKKESFPLTVTSAQKNPTAFYLCASAPGTNYGYTFGSGTRLTVV.

This rearrangement joins TRBV4-2 to TRBJ2-7; D gene ambiguous. Trimming left V 0 bases short and J 1 base short, with 10 bases between. The CDR3 has 15 residues. Per the germline V gene, CDR1 is LGHNA and CDR2 is YNFKEQ. The CDR3 reads CASSQEGLTSYEQYF. The CDR3 region has the DNA TGTGCCAGCAGCCAAGAGGGTCTGACATCCTACGAGCAGTACTTC.

This clonotype was counted at least ten times. The chain uses TRBV7-2 and TRBJ2-3; D may correspond to TRBD1 or TRBD2 (5 bases each). This CDR3 region has 15 residues. From germline, CDR1 is SGHTA and CDR2 FQGNSA. V lost 3 bases, J lost 1 base, and 11 bases lay in between. CDR3 DNA sequence: TGTGCCAGCAGCTTCCGGGACCCACGCACAGATACGCAGTATTTT. Translation: CASSFRDPRTDTQYF.